This is a list of T cell receptor beta chains from one sample in a study of shared clonotypes between healthy human individuals. Only in-frame clones appear in the TCRdb table, and some are missing; sequencing was by immunoSEQ multiplex PCR. The sample holds hundreds of thousands of clones, 95% to 96% seen once. Specimen: naive CD8+ T cells sorted from blood. These receptors were taken from a woman aged 25 to 39 in good health. Both conserved end residues are part of each CDR3. A D gene is named only where the DNA matches it firmly. The size of a clone is reported for some rows only, either as once, few or many, or as a class for expanded clones.

size	D	V	J	CDR3	DNA
NA	NA	TRBV27	TRBJ2-7	CASSLLPAHEQYF	TGTGCCAGCAGTTTACTGCCGGCTCACGAGCAGTACTTC
NA	NA	TRBV7-9	TRBJ2-3	CASSSYDYYTDTQYF	TGTGCCAGCAGCTCTTATGACTACTACACAGATACGCAGTATTTT
NA	NA	TRBV7-8	TRBJ2-7	CASSSTLTYEQYF	TGTGCCAGCAGCTCGACACTTACCTACGAGCAGTACTTC
NA	NA	TRBV20-1	TRBJ2-3	CSASVTDTQYF	TGCAGTGCAAGCGTTACAGATACGCAGTATTTT
NA	TRBD1	TRBV27	TRBJ1-2	CASRPGQGSAYGYTF	TGTGCCAGCAGACCGGGACAGGGGTCGGCTTATGGCTACACCTTC
NA	NA	TRBV7-9	TRBJ1-1	CASSDPDRPNTEAFF	TGTGCCAGCAGCGATCCTGACAGACCGAACACTGAAGCTTTCTTT
NA	NA	TRBV27	TRBJ2-7	CASKDGTPSYEQYF	TGTGCCAGCAAAGACGGGACACCTTCCTACGAGCAGTACTTC
NA	NA	TRBV11-2	TRBJ1-5	CASSLVGTSEPQHF	TGTGCCAGCAGCTTAGTCGGGACCTCGGAGCCCCAGCATTTT
NA	NA	TRBV4-1	TRBJ1-1	CASSHNLGTEAFF	TGCGCCAGCAGCCATAACCTGGGGACTGAAGCTTTCTTT
once	NA	TRBV27	TRBJ2-2	CASSFLQPGTGELFF	TGTGCCAGCAGTTTTTTACAGCCGGGCACCGGGGAGCTGTTTTTT
NA	NA	TRBV30	TRBJ1-5	CAWSVTGYGNQPQHF	TGTGCCTGGAGTGTAACAGGGTATGGCAATCAGCCCCAGCATTTT
NA	NA	TRBV28	TRBJ1-2	CASSLPGYGYTF	TGTGCCAGCAGTTTACCAGGGTATGGCTACACCTTC
NA	NA	TRBV6-6	TRBJ2-2	CASSFAWTGELFF	TGTGCCAGCAGTTTCGCGTGGACCGGGGAGCTGTTTTTT
NA	NA	TRBV7-9	TRBJ2-3	CASSPGGADTQYF	TGTGCCAGCAGTCCCGGTGGTGCAGATACGCAGTATTTT
NA	NA	TRBV19	TRBJ2-7	CASSISLNSYEQYF	TGTGCCAGTAGTATAAGTCTAAACTCCTACGAGCAGTACTTC
NA	NA	TRBV7-9	TRBJ1-2	CASSLDQNYGYTF	TGTGCCAGCAGCTTAGACCAGAACTATGGCTACACCTTC
NA	TRBD2	TRBV6-1	TRBJ2-1	CASSVRRGSSYNEQFF	TGTGCCAGCAGTGTTAGGCGGGGGAGCTCCTACAATGAGCAGTTCTTC